The T cell receptor (beta chain) described here comes from a study of blood T cells in healthy people across ages. Study outcomes and limitations: In older individuals, TCR beta diversity per million T cells was lower, falling roughly linearly with age. Estimates of diversity drawn from one million T cells were considered underestimates.

Using a J-beta primer mix together with a sample-barcoded 5' primer, a second PCR was run for about 7 to 12 cycles. One entry per CDR3 protein, called by TCRdb with MiXCR from the 5' RACE reads. This sample has hundreds of thousands of distinct CDR3 sequences, with about half found just once. Concerning this clonotype: The target antigen is unknown.

The length of the CDR3 is 13 residues. V was cut by 4 bases and J by 12 bases, with 19 bases left in between. The germline V gene has CDR1 DFQATT and CDR2 SNEGSKA (reference sequence). The clonotype originates from an elderly man in good health. The genes are TRBV20-1 and TRBJ2-1; D not certain. The sample taken for sequencing was blood. The CDR3 coding sequence is TGCAGTGCTATAGCACGACCCCCTGGATGGCAGTTCTTC. Its protein is CSAIARPPGWQFF.